This T cell receptor beta chain emerged from a study of T cell changes during pregnancy in multiple sclerosis (dated by TCRdb to about 2019). In the study overall: In women with multiple sclerosis, the researchers looked at how the T cell repertoire shifted as pregnancy progressed.

In the case of this clone: Its antigen remains unidentified. The record has no base qualities; no much larger clone is one base away.

The receptor library was made with the immunoSEQ multiplex PCR assay. In TCRdb, the immuneACCESS table is reduced to in-frame sequences with V and J assigned. These tables do not hold every clone; where another copy was compared, an unresolved V gene accounts for under half, and the others remain unexplained. This sample comprises 60,000 or so clones, 85% to 90% of them detected only once. Of the sample, 0.89% is held by the ten largest clones. V loses 3 bases of germline sequence and J loses 4 bases, and the interval between the two ends is 12 bases. From cysteine to phenylalanine, the CDR3 is 13 amino acids long. CDR3 DNA is the only sequence kept; it has 39 bases, read in frame from the first base. Per the germline V gene (reference sequence), GTSNPN is the CDR1 and SVGIG is the CDR2.

Sequences were derived from peripheral blood, sampled in the first trimester of pregnancy. The chain is made from TRBV30 and TRBJ1-1; possibly the D gene is TRBD1, per 6 matching bases. The receptor comes from a female donor in good health, enrolled as a control in a pregnancy study. The nucleotides read TGTGCCTGGAGCGGGGGCGGGGGCACTGAAGCTTTCTTT. Its amino acids are CAWSGGGGTEAFF. Extended through the reference TRBV30 and TRBJ1-1 proteins, this CDR3 yields the full variable domain: SQTIHQWPATLVQPVGSPLSLECTVEGTSNPNLYWYRQAAGRGLQLLFYSVGIGQISSEVPQNLSASRPQDRQFILSSKKLLLSDSGFYLCAWSGGGGTEAFFGQGTRLTVV.